These T cell receptor beta chains were read from a single sample in a study of CD8 T cells in Susac syndrome. Via MiXCR, TCRdb re-called the immunoSEQ multiplex PCR reads, giving one row per CDR3 protein. This table holds roughly 190,000 distinct CDR3 sequences, roughly 94% found once. Material for sequencing was CD8+ T cells from PBMCs. The receptors shown here come from a human donor with Susac syndrome. Each CDR3 is given with its conserved first and last residue. A D gene is named only where the DNA matches it firmly. Clone size, where shown, is once, few, many, or a class for clones that have expanded.

d_gene: TRBD1; j_gene: TRBJ2-7; v_gene: TRBV15; abundance: .; CDR3nt: TGTGCCACCAGCAGAAGTGGACAGGGAAACTACGAGCAGTACTTC; CDR3aa: CATSRSGQGNYEQYF
d_gene: .; j_gene: TRBJ2-3; v_gene: TRBV7-6; abundance: few; CDR3nt: TGTGCCTCCGGGGGTAATACGCAGTATTTT; CDR3aa: CASGGNTQYF
d_gene: TRBD1; j_gene: TRBJ2-7; v_gene: TRBV16; abundance: .; CDR3nt: TGTGCCAGCAGCCGACAGGGTAGCGACGAGCAGTACTTC; CDR3aa: CASSRQGSDEQYF
d_gene: TRBD1; j_gene: TRBJ2-5; v_gene: TRBV4-2; abundance: .; CDR3nt: TGTGCCAGCAGCTCTCCAGGGGGCGAGACCCAGTACTTC; CDR3aa: CASSSPGGETQYF
d_gene: .; j_gene: TRBJ1-1; v_gene: TRBV19; abundance: .; CDR3nt: TGTGCCAGTAGTATAGCCCCCCCGGGACTCGGGATTGAAGCTTTCTTT; CDR3aa: CASSIAPPGLGIEAFF
d_gene: .; j_gene: TRBJ2-5; v_gene: TRBV20-1; abundance: .; CDR3nt: TGCAGTGCAGGGACCACGCGAGAGACCCAGTACTTC; CDR3aa: CSAGTTRETQYF
d_gene: TRBD1; j_gene: TRBJ1-2; v_gene: TRBV20-1; abundance: .; CDR3nt: TGCAGTGTTATCAGACAGGGGGGCGTTTTTAACTATGGCTACACCTTC; CDR3aa: CSVIRQGGVFNYGYTF
d_gene: .; j_gene: TRBJ2-5; v_gene: TRBV7-9; abundance: .; CDR3nt: TGTGCCAGCAGATACAGACAGGAGGGGGAGACCCAGTACTTC; CDR3aa: CASRYRQEGETQYF
d_gene: .; j_gene: TRBJ2-7; v_gene: TRBV9; abundance: .; CDR3nt: TGTGCCAGCAGCGGGGGGGTTGCGTTTACCTACGAGCAGTACTTC; CDR3aa: CASSGGVAFTYEQYF
d_gene: .; j_gene: TRBJ2-3; v_gene: TRBV11-2; abundance: .; CDR3nt: TGTGCCAGCAGCTCAGGGGGAGGGCTAAGTACAGATACGCAGTATTTT; CDR3aa: CASSSGGGLSTDTQYF
d_gene: .; j_gene: TRBJ2-3; v_gene: TRBV27; abundance: .; CDR3nt: TGTGCCAGCAGTCCCGAAAATAATTTCCTGGATACGCAGTATTTT; CDR3aa: CASSPENNFLDTQYF
d_gene: .; j_gene: TRBJ2-2; v_gene: TRBV29-1; abundance: .; CDR3nt: TGCAGCGTTCTCTTGGCTCGGAGCCGGATCGGCGGGGAGCTGTTTTTT; CDR3aa: CSVLLARSRIGGELFF
d_gene: .; j_gene: TRBJ1-1; v_gene: TRBV14; abundance: once; CDR3nt: TGTGCCAGCAGCCAAGACACAGTGCTTCACAGTCGTGCCCTTGCTGTATACACTGAAGCTTTCTTT; CDR3aa: CASSQDTVLHSRALAVYTEAFF
d_gene: .; j_gene: TRBJ1-2; v_gene: TRBV5-1; abundance: few; CDR3nt: TGTGCCAGCAGCCTCGACAGCTATGGCTACACCTTC; CDR3aa: CASSLDSYGYTF
d_gene: .; j_gene: TRBJ2-5; v_gene: TRBV5-1; abundance: .; CDR3nt: TGCGCCAGCAGCTTGGAAGGTCGGACTACCCCCGAGACCCAGTACTTC; CDR3aa: CASSLEGRTTPETQYF
d_gene: .; j_gene: TRBJ2-1; v_gene: TRBV3-1; abundance: once; CDR3nt: TGTGCCAGCAGCCAAGGGCGGTCTAAGGGGTTCTTC; CDR3aa: CASSQGRSKGFF
d_gene: TRBD2; j_gene: TRBJ2-4; v_gene: TRBV20-1; abundance: .; CDR3nt: TGCAGTGCTAGATGGGCTAGCGGAGTAGCCAAAAACATTCAGTACTTC; CDR3aa: CSARWASGVAKNIQYF
d_gene: TRBD1; j_gene: TRBJ2-5; v_gene: TRBV13; abundance: .; CDR3nt: TGTGCCAGCAGCCCTGGGGACAGGGGGCTAGAGACCCAGTACTTC; CDR3aa: CASSPGDRGLETQYF
d_gene: .; j_gene: TRBJ1-4; v_gene: TRBV27; abundance: .; CDR3nt: TGTGCCAGCAAGGACAGCCTGGCGGAAAAACTGTTTTTT; CDR3aa: CASKDSLAEKLFF
d_gene: .; j_gene: TRBJ1-1; v_gene: TRBV6-5; abundance: .; CDR3nt: TGTGCCAGCAGTTACCGGCCGGGGGATACTGAAGCTTTCTTT; CDR3aa: CASSYRPGDTEAFF
d_gene: .; j_gene: TRBJ2-3; v_gene: TRBV20-1; abundance: .; CDR3nt: TGCAGTGCTAGAGATCCCCCCCGGTCTAGCGCCGAGGGGACAGATACGCAGTATTTT; CDR3aa: CSARDPPRSSAEGTDTQYF
d_gene: .; j_gene: TRBJ2-7; v_gene: TRBV9; abundance: .; CDR3nt: TGTGCCAGCAGCGTAGGGGACGTTAGCTCCTACGAGCAGTACTTC; CDR3aa: CASSVGDVSSYEQYF
d_gene: .; j_gene: TRBJ2-1; v_gene: TRBV7-9; abundance: .; CDR3nt: TGTGCCAGCAGCTTAGGCGAGGCAGGGGGGTTGGAGCAGTTCTTC; CDR3aa: CASSLGEAGGLEQFF
d_gene: .; j_gene: TRBJ1-2; v_gene: TRBV19; abundance: .; CDR3nt: TGTGCCAGTAACGCATTATACTATGGCTACACCTTC; CDR3aa: CASNALYYGYTF
d_gene: .; j_gene: TRBJ2-1; v_gene: TRBV24-1; abundance: once; CDR3nt: TGTGCCACCACCCCAGGAACTGGAGGGGGGTCCTACAATGAGCAGTTCTTC; CDR3aa: CATTPGTGGGSYNEQFF
d_gene: TRBD2; j_gene: TRBJ2-3; v_gene: TRBV9; abundance: .; CDR3nt: TGTGCCAGCTCGAACGGGGGGTTAGATACGCAGTATTTT; CDR3aa: CASSNGGLDTQYF
d_gene: .; j_gene: TRBJ2-4; v_gene: TRBV29-1; abundance: .; CDR3nt: TGCAGCGGCGGGACGGTGGACAAAAACATTCAGTACTTC; CDR3aa: CSGGTVDKNIQYF
d_gene: TRBD1; j_gene: TRBJ2-7; v_gene: TRBV27; abundance: .; CDR3nt: TGTGCCAGCACGGACAGGGGGCTCGGCGAGCAGTACTTC; CDR3aa: CASTDRGLGEQYF
d_gene: .; j_gene: TRBJ1-1; v_gene: TRBV20-1; abundance: .; CDR3nt: TGCAGTGCTACCGACTCGGGAGTGAGTGAAGCTTTCTTT; CDR3aa: CSATDSGVSEAFF
d_gene: TRBD2; j_gene: TRBJ2-5; v_gene: TRBV7-8; abundance: .; CDR3nt: TGTGCCAGCAGCTTACTGGCTCGACTAGCGGGACAAGAGACCCAGTACTTC; CDR3aa: CASSLLARLAGQETQYF
d_gene: .; j_gene: TRBJ2-7; v_gene: TRBV2; abundance: .; CDR3nt: TGTGCCAGCAGTGATGGGCCGTCCTCCTACGAGCAGTACTTC; CDR3aa: CASSDGPSSYEQYF
d_gene: .; j_gene: TRBJ1-5; v_gene: TRBV2; abundance: .; CDR3nt: TGTGCCAGCAGTGAGACGGATTATAGCAATCAGCCCCAGCATTTT; CDR3aa: CASSETDYSNQPQHF
d_gene: .; j_gene: TRBJ1-5; v_gene: TRBV12-3/TRBV12-4; abundance: .; CDR3nt: TGTGCCAGCAGTCGGGTTACTCAGCCCCAGCATTTT; CDR3aa: CASSRVTQPQHF
d_gene: .; j_gene: TRBJ1-1; v_gene: TRBV7-2; abundance: .; CDR3nt: TGTGCCAGCAGCACCCAACAGAACACTGAAGCTTTCTTT; CDR3aa: CASSTQQNTEAFF
d_gene: TRBD2; j_gene: TRBJ2-7; v_gene: TRBV19; abundance: .; CDR3nt: TGTGCCAGTAGTATAAGAGGTAGCGGGAAGGGCGAGCAGTACTTC; CDR3aa: CASSIRGSGKGEQYF
d_gene: .; j_gene: TRBJ2-1; v_gene: TRBV10-1; abundance: .; CDR3nt: TGCGCCAGCAGTGCCCCCGGGGAGAATGAGCAGTTCTTC; CDR3aa: CASSAPGENEQFF
d_gene: .; j_gene: TRBJ2-5; v_gene: TRBV5-4; abundance: .; CDR3nt: TGTGCCAGCAGCCCGGACCTAGTCCAAGAGACCCAGTACTTC; CDR3aa: CASSPDLVQETQYF
d_gene: .; j_gene: TRBJ2-7; v_gene: TRBV27; abundance: .; CDR3nt: TGTGCCAGCAGTTTATCGACAACCTACGAGCAGTACTTC; CDR3aa: CASSLSTTYEQYF
d_gene: .; j_gene: TRBJ1-2; v_gene: TRBV12-3/TRBV12-4; abundance: .; CDR3nt: TGTGCCAGCAGTGCAGTATCCTATGGCTACACCTTC; CDR3aa: CASSAVSYGYTF
d_gene: .; j_gene: TRBJ1-1; v_gene: TRBV12-3/TRBV12-4; abundance: .; CDR3nt: TGTGCCAGCACCCACTCGGGACTGATGAACACTGAAGCTTTCTTT; CDR3aa: CASTHSGLMNTEAFF
d_gene: .; j_gene: TRBJ2-1; v_gene: TRBV5-1; abundance: .; CDR3nt: TGCGCCAGCAGCTTATGGAGTGGCGGGGTGGCTGAGCAGTTCTTC; CDR3aa: CASSLWSGGVAEQFF
d_gene: .; j_gene: TRBJ2-3; v_gene: TRBV27; abundance: .; CDR3nt: TGTGCCAGCAGGGAGGACAGAGCCACAGATACGCAGTATTTT; CDR3aa: CASREDRATDTQYF
d_gene: .; j_gene: TRBJ2-1; v_gene: TRBV6-2/TRBV6-3; abundance: .; CDR3nt: TGTGCCAGCAGTTACGATTGGTACAATGAGCAGTTCTTC; CDR3aa: CASSYDWYNEQFF
d_gene: TRBD1; j_gene: TRBJ2-7; v_gene: TRBV14; abundance: .; CDR3nt: TGTGCCAGCAGCCCCCGGGACAGGGGAGTTGAGGAGCAGTACTTC; CDR3aa: CASSPRDRGVEEQYF
d_gene: .; j_gene: TRBJ1-5; v_gene: TRBV3-1; abundance: .; CDR3nt: TGTGCCAGCAGCCAAGGTCTAGGAGGTAATCAGCCCCAGCATTTT; CDR3aa: CASSQGLGGNQPQHF
d_gene: .; j_gene: TRBJ1-1; v_gene: TRBV27; abundance: .; CDR3nt: TGTGCCAGCAGTTTAAATGGGTACAGCGAAGCTTTCTTT; CDR3aa: CASSLNGYSEAFF
d_gene: TRBD1; j_gene: TRBJ1-5; v_gene: TRBV4-1; abundance: .; CDR3nt: TGCGCCAGCAGCCACACCACCCAAGGGGACAGGGCACCCCAGCATTTT; CDR3aa: CASSHTTQGDRAPQHF
d_gene: .; j_gene: TRBJ1-2; v_gene: TRBV30; abundance: .; CDR3nt: TGTGCCTATTCCGCGGGACCGCAATCCTATGGCTACACCTTC; CDR3aa: CAYSAGPQSYGYTF
d_gene: TRBD2; j_gene: TRBJ2-3; v_gene: TRBV4-2; abundance: .; CDR3nt: TGTGCCAGCAGCCAAGATCGCAAGGTGCGGGAGAGCGGCACAGATACGCAGTATTTT; CDR3aa: CASSQDRKVRESGTDTQYF
d_gene: .; j_gene: TRBJ2-1; v_gene: TRBV14; abundance: .; CDR3nt: TGTGCCAGCAGCCAAGTGACGTACAATGAGCAGTTCTTC; CDR3aa: CASSQVTYNEQFF
d_gene: TRBD2; j_gene: TRBJ2-3; v_gene: TRBV20-1; abundance: .; CDR3nt: TGCAGTGCTAGAGACGGGACTAGCGGGGGGTCTGAGACAGATACGCAGTATTTT; CDR3aa: CSARDGTSGGSETDTQYF
d_gene: TRBD2; j_gene: TRBJ2-2; v_gene: TRBV9; abundance: .; CDR3nt: TGTGCCAGCAGCCCAACTAGCGTCTCCGGGGAGCTGTTTTTT; CDR3aa: CASSPTSVSGELFF
d_gene: .; j_gene: TRBJ1-6; v_gene: TRBV2; abundance: .; CDR3nt: TGTGCCAGCAGTAAATCGGGACTAAATTCACCCCTCCACTTT; CDR3aa: CASSKSGLNSPLHF